The present T cell receptor (beta chain) was sequenced within a study of shared clonotypes between healthy human individuals. Study context: Per-donor plates numbered three CD4 naive, three CD4 memory, two CD8 naive and one CD8 memory. Study outcomes and limitations: It was the non-shared clonotypes that had lower generation probabilities than clonotypes shared by all four donors. Roughly 5% of naive CD4 clonotypes were shared across several donors.

A CD45RA-negative memory subset and a CD45RA+ naive subset were separated from the CD4+ cells. CDR1 and CDR2 from the germline V gene are SGHAT and FQNNGV. The CDR3 contains 13 residues. V was cut by 8 bases and J by 2 bases, with 10 bases left in between. Details on this clone: As yet, its antigen is unknown.

Assay used: immunoSEQ multiplex PCR; TCRdb lists only in-frame clones, some missing. The sample lists roughly 680,000 clones, around 70% occurring once. The source material was memory CD4+ T cells sorted from blood. Subset specified: CD45RA-negative fraction. This chain connects TRBV11-2 to TRBJ2-1; D may be TRBD1 (6 bases). The sequence was collected from a woman in her 30s in good health. The CDR3 DNA sequence: TGTGCCAGCGGGGGCTCTACCTACAATGAGCAGTTCTTC. Amino acids: CASGGSTYNEQFF.